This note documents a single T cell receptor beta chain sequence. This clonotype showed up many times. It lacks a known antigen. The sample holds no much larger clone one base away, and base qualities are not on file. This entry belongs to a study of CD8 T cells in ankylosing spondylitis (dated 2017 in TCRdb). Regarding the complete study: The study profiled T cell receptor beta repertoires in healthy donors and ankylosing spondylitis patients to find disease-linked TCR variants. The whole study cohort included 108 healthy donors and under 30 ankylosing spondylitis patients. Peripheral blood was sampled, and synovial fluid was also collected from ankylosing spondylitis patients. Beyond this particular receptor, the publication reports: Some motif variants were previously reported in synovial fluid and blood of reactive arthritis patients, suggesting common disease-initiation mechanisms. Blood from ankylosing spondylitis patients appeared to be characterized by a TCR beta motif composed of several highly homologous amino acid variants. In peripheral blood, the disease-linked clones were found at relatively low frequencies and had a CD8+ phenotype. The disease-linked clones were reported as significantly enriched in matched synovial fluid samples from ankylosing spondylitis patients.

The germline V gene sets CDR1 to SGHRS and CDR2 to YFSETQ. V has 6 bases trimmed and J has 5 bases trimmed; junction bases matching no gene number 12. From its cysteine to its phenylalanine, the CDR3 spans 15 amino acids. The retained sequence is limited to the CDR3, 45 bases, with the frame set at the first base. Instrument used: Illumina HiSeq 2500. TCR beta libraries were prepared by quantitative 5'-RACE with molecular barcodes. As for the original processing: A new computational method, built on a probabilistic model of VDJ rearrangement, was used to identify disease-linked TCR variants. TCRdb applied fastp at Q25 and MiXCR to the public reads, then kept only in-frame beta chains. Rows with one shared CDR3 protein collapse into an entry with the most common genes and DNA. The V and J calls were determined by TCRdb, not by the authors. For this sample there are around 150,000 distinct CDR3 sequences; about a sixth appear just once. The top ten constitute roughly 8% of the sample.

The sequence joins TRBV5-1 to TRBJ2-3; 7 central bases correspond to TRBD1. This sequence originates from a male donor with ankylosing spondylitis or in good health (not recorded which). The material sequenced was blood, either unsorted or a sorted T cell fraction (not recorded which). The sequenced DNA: TGCGCCAGCACACTTCAGGGACAGTTGGGAGATACGCAGTATTTT. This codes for CASTLQGQLGDTQYF.